This note documents a single TCR beta chain sequence. Its antigen is not identified. Produced via immunoSEQ multiplex PCR; TCRdb's table is partial and in-frame only. The sample has approximately 26,000 clones, around 86% seen once. The entry originates in a study of T cells after posttransplantation cyclophosphamide. General observations from the study: Skin or GI-infiltrating T cells shared few TRB sequences with blood.

Per the germline V gene, CDR1 is MNHEY and CDR2 is SVGAGI. Trimming removed 5 bases from V and 1 base from J; junction bases left unmatched: 4. This CDR3 is built from 14 residues. The rearrangement links TRBV6-5 to TRBJ1-1; 7 bases align to TRBD1. Material for sequencing was PBMCs. This clonotype originated in a man aged 45-65 years. The CDR3 protein is CASSARTGNTEAFF. As DNA, the CDR3 is TGTGCCAGCAGTGCTCGGACAGGGAACACTGAAGCTTTCTTT.